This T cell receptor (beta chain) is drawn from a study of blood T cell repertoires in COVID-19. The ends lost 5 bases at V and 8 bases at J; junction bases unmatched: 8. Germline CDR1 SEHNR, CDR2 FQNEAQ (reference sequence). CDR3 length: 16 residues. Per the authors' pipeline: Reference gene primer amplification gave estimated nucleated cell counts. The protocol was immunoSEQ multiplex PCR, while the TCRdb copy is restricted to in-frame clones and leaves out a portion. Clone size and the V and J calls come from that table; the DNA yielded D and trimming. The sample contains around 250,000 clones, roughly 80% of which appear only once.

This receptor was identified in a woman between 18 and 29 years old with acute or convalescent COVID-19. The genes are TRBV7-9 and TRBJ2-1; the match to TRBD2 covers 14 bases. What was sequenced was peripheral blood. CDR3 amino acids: CASSRKGTSGSHEQFF. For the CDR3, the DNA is TGTGCCAGCAGCCGCAAGGGGACTAGCGGGAGTCATGAGCAGTTCTTC. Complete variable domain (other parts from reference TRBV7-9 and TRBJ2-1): DTGVSQNPRHKITKRGQNVTFRCDPISEHNRLYWYRQTLGQGPEFLTYFQNEAQLEKSRLLSDRFSAERPKGSFSTLEIQRTEQGDSAMYLCASSRKGTSGSHEQFFGPGTRLTVL.